This is a list of T cell receptor beta chains from one sample in a study of metastatic and nonmetastatic thyroid tumors. TCRdb recomputed clones from the PCR reads via MiXCR. The table lists about 40,000 clones, under 20% of them singletons, with roughly 15% in the top ten. The sample consisted of tumor tissue. The origin of the receptors is a female donor with papillary thyroid cancer or a benign thyroid nodule (not recorded which). Some clones in this sample may be carry-over from other donors' samples. CDR3s include the opening cysteine and the closing phenylalanine or tryptophan. The D gene is left open where the match is weak. Size is omitted from some rows. Given values are once, few, many or a class for expanded clones.

D gene | clone size | J gene | V gene | CDR3 DNA | CDR3 protein
. | many | TRBJ2-1 | TRBV24-1 | TGTGCCACCGCCCCCTCATTATCGGCCAGACACGCGAGCTCCTACAATGAGCAGTTCTTC | CATAPSLSARHASSYNEQFF
. | few | TRBJ2-5 | TRBV6-2/TRBV6-3 | TGTGTCAGCAGTTACTCTGGGACTGAGTGTCAGTACTTC | CVSSYSGTECQYF
. | many | TRBJ1-6 | TRBV2 | TGTGCCAGCAGTCCCTCTTCACCCCTCCACTTT | CASSPSSPLHF
TRBD2 | . | TRBJ2-7 | TRBV6-1 | TGTGCCAGCAGCTCCCGTGGGGGGGGGGACGGACGATACGAGCAGTACTTC | CASSSRGGGDGRYEQYF
. | . | TRBJ2-2 | TRBV30 | TGTGCCTGGAGTGTTCTAAACACCGGGGAGCTGTTTTTT | CAWSVLNTGELFF
. | many | TRBJ2-7 | TRBV20-1 | TGCAGTGCTAGAGATCCCGGGAGTCAGCCCGAGCAGTACTTC | CSARDPGSQPEQYF
TRBD2 | many | TRBJ2-1 | TRBV20-1 | TGCAGTGCTTGGCGGGAGGTCAATGAGCAGTTCTTC | CSAWREVNEQFF
. | many | TRBJ2-5 | TRBV6-1 | TGTGCCAGCACCGGCCGGGGCCGCAGGGAGACCCAGTACTTC | CASTGRGRRETQYF
. | many | TRBJ2-1 | TRBV15 | TGTGCCACCAGCAGGGGCAATGGTGACGAGCAGTTCTTC | CATSRGNGDEQFF
TRBD1 | . | TRBJ2-3 | TRBV4-2 | TGTGCCAGCAGCTCAAGTAATCGACAGGGAAGAGATACGCAGTATTTT | CASSSSNRQGRDTQYF
TRBD2 | . | TRBJ2-7 | TRBV20-1 | TGCAGTGCTAGAGGACGGGAGGGGCGGTACGAGCAGTACTTC | CSARGREGRYEQYF
TRBD1 | few | TRBJ1-6 | TRBV15 | TGTGCCACCGGCAGGGACAGGGGGCCGTGTTCACCCCTCCACTTT | CATGRDRGPCSPLHF
TRBD1 | many | TRBJ2-2 | TRBV5-1 | TGCGCCAGCAGAACCGGGACAGCGAACACCGGGGAGCTGTTTTTT | CASRTGTANTGELFF
. | many | TRBJ1-3 | TRBV5-1 | TGCGCCAGCAGCTTGGCCGCGGGGGGGTTCCGTACCTTGGCTGGAAACACCATATATTTT | CASSLAAGGFRTLAGNTIYF
. | . | TRBJ2-7 | TRBV6-5 | TGTGCCAGCAGTTACTACAGTCGGACCTCCTACGAGCAGTACTTC | CASSYYSRTSYEQYF
. | many | TRBJ2-7 | TRBV20-1 | TGCAGTGCTTGGGACTTCCTCCAGGGGTACGAGCAGTACTTC | CSAWDFLQGYEQYF
TRBD2 | . | TRBJ2-5 | TRBV5-1 | TGCGCCAGCAGCTCGACTAGCGGGGACGAGACCCAGTACTTC | CASSSTSGDETQYF
TRBD2 | few | TRBJ2-1 | TRBV20-1 | TGCAGTGCTAGAGAACGGCCACTAGCGGGGGGGCTTCAGCGCAATGAGCAGTTCTTC | CSARERPLAGGLQRNEQFF
TRBD1 | few | TRBJ2-5 | TRBV27 | TGTGCCAGCAGCTCGGGACAGGGGCTGGGGACCCAGTACTTC | CASSSGQGLGTQYF
. | many | TRBJ2-7 | TRBV5-1 | TGCGCCAGCAGCCTCTCAGGGGACTCCACGGGCGAGCAGTACTTC | CASSLSGDSTGEQYF
. | . | TRBJ1-5 | TRBV4-1 | TGCGCCAGCAGCCAAGATGTCCAGGTTAGCAATCAGCCCCAGCATTTT | CASSQDVQVSNQPQHF
TRBD2 | many | TRBJ2-1 | TRBV20-1 | TGCAGTGCTCATAAGGGACTAGCGGGGGGGTCGTACAATGAGCAGTTCTTC | CSAHKGLAGGSYNEQFF
. | . | TRBJ1-1 | TRBV20-1 | TGCGGTGCCGCGAGTTCTAGAGGGAACACTGAAGCTTTCTTT | CGAASSRGNTEAFF
TRBD1 | many | TRBJ2-7 | TRBV13 | TGTGCCAGCAGCTCCCTATCCGCAGGGGGCTTCTACGAGCAGTACTTC | CASSSLSAGGFYEQYF
. | many | TRBJ2-7 | TRBV9 | TGTGCCAGCACTAAAGCGGGCCCCTACGAGCAGTACTTC | CASTKAGPYEQYF
. | many | TRBJ2-1 | TRBV11-2 | TGTGCCAGCAGCTTAATAGATAATGAGCAGTTCTTC | CASSLIDNEQFF
TRBD2 | many | TRBJ2-7 | TRBV5-1 | TGCGCCAGCAGCGACCCGGGACTAGCTTACTACGAGCAGTACTTC | CASSDPGLAYYEQYF
TRBD1 | . | TRBJ2-1 | TRBV5-1 | TGCGCCAGCAGCGGACAGGGGATCGATGATCATTTCTTC | CASSGQGIDDHFF
. | many | TRBJ1-5 | TRBV19 | TGTGCCAGTAGTCTCAATGTCAGGTCGGGGCAGCCCCAGCATTTT | CASSLNVRSGQPQHF
. | many | TRBJ1-6 | TRBV9 | TGTGCCAGCAGCGGACGCAGGGGTATTGGTTCACCCCTCCACTTT | CASSGRRGIGSPLHF
. | . | TRBJ2-2 | TRBV4-2 | TGTGCCAGCAGCCATCCTCGGATGGGGGGCCCGAACACAGGGGAGCTGTTTTTT | CASSHPRMGGPNTGELFF
. | . | TRBJ2-7 | TRBV19 | TGTGCCAGTAGTACCACTACAGCGGGCCGTGCCTACGAGCAGTACTTC | CASSTTTAGRAYEQYF
. | many | TRBJ1-2 | TRBV6-1 | TGTGCCAGCAGCAGACAGGATAACTATGGCTACACCTTC | CASSRQDNYGYTF
. | many | TRBJ2-3 | TRBV12-3/TRBV12-4 | TGTGCCAGCAGTTTAAGCGTATTCACAGATACGCAGTATTTT | CASSLSVFTDTQYF
TRBD2 | . | TRBJ2-1 | TRBV10-1 | TGCGCCAGCAGTGCAACTAGCGGACTAGCGGGTCCTAGCTCCTACAATGAGCAGTTCTTC | CASSATSGLAGPSSYNEQFF
. | many | TRBJ2-1 | TRBV5-1 | TGCGCCAGCAGCTTGGGGGATTACAATGAGCAGTTCTTC | CASSLGDYNEQFF
TRBD2 | many | TRBJ2-7 | TRBV29-1 | TGCAGCGTTAAAAAGACTAGCGGCGTCTCCTACGAGCAGTACTTC | CSVKKTSGVSYEQYF
TRBD1 | many | TRBJ1-6 | TRBV27 | TGTGCCAGCAGTAGACAGGGGATGGAGGGTTCACCCCTCCACTTT | CASSRQGMEGSPLHF
. | . | TRBJ2-3 | TRBV24-1 | TGTGCCACCAGTGATTCGGGGGAGTTGTCAGATACGCAGTATTTT | CATSDSGELSDTQYF
. | few | TRBJ1-2 | TRBV2 | TGTGCCAGCAGTGGGCTGGGACTCTATGGCTACACCTTC | CASSGLGLYGYTF
TRBD1 | many | TRBJ1-6 | TRBV28 | TGTGCCAGCAGTTTGGAGGACAGGATTTCACCCCTCCACTTT | CASSLEDRISPLHF
. | . | TRBJ2-5 | TRBV20-1 | TGCAGTGCCCTGACAGTTAAGCAAGAGACCCAGTACTTC | CSALTVKQETQYF
TRBD1 | many | TRBJ2-3 | TRBV18 | TGTGCCAGCTCACCATGGGACAGGGACACAGATACGCAGTATTTT | CASSPWDRDTDTQYF
. | large | TRBJ2-3 | TRBV6-1 | TGTGCCAGCACCCTTGGGGATACGCAGTATTTT | CASTLGDTQYF
. | . | TRBJ1-1 | TRBV6-5 | TGTGCCAGCACTTTACTCGGGGGAATGAACACTGAAGCTTTCTTT | CASTLLGGMNTEAFF
TRBD1 | medium-sized | TRBJ1-2 | TRBV7-8 | TGTGCCAGCAGCCAGGGACAGGGTCTTTACTATGGCTACACCTTC | CASSQGQGLYYGYTF
. | many | TRBJ2-7 | TRBV19 | TGTGCCAGTAGTACCCTGGGGACTCTTACCGAGCAGTACTTC | CASSTLGTLTEQYF
TRBD1 | many | TRBJ2-5 | TRBV28 | TGTGCCAGCAGTTCCCATCGCCCAGGGGGGACCCAGTACTTC | CASSSHRPGGTQYF
. | many | TRBJ1-5 | TRBV6-1 | TGTGCCAGCAGTTCTACAGGGTTTGGTAGCAATCAGCCCCAGCATTTT | CASSSTGFGSNQPQHF
. | many | TRBJ1-1 | TRBV19 | TGTGCCAGTAGCCAACAGGGCTTGAACACTGAAGCTTTCTTT | CASSQQGLNTEAFF
. | many | TRBJ2-3 | TRBV19 | TGTGCCAGTAGTCGGGGTACTAGAGTGACAGATACGCAGTATTTT | CASSRGTRVTDTQYF
TRBD1 | many | TRBJ1-2 | TRBV29-1 | TGCAGCGCCAGACAGGGTGCTAGCTATGGCTACACCTTC | CSARQGASYGYTF
TRBD1 | . | TRBJ2-7 | TRBV5-1 | TGCGCCAGCAGCTTGTGGACAGGTCTGGGGCAGTACTTC | CASSLWTGLGQYF
TRBD1 | many | TRBJ1-5 | TRBV20-1 | TGCAGTGCTGGAGACAGGGGGTATGGGCCCCAGCATTTT | CSAGDRGYGPQHF
. | once | TRBJ1-6 | TRBV11-2 | TGTGCCAGCATCTTATATGGGGGGTCTTTCCTCCACTTT | CASILYGGSFLHF
. | . | TRBJ2-7 | TRBV9 | TGTGCCAGCAGCGAGATGGGACTCTCGGAGGGGGAGCAGTACTTC | CASSEMGLSEGEQYF
TRBD2 | many | TRBJ2-1 | TRBV11-3 | TGTGCCAGCAGCAGCAGACTAGCTGGTTCCTACAATGAGCAGTTCTTC | CASSSRLAGSYNEQFF
. | many | TRBJ2-1 | TRBV20-1 | TGCAGTGCTAGAGTTATAGGGTCACTGACCTACAATGAGCAGTTCTTC | CSARVIGSLTYNEQFF
TRBD1 | many | TRBJ1-5 | TRBV6-1 | TGTGCCAGCGCTGTAACCGGGACAGGGCAGCCCCAGCATTTT | CASAVTGTGQPQHF